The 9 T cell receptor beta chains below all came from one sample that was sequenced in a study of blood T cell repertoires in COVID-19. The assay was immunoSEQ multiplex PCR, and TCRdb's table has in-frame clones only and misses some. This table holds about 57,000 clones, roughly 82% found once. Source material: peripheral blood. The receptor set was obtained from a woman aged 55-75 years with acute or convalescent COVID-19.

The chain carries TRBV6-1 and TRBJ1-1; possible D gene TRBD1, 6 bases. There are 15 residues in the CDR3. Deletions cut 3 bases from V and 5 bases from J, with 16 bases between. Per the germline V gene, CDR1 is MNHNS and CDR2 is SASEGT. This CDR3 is CASSEFQGFETEAFF. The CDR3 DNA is TGTGCCAGCAGTGAGTTTCAGGGGTTTGAAACTGAAGCTTTCTTT.

This CDR3 reads CASNQDRANQPQHF. CDR3 coding DNA: TGTGCCAGCAACCAGGACAGGGCAAATCAGCCCCAGCATTTT. The chain joins TRBV2 to TRBJ1-5; 8 nucleotides agree with TRBD1. This CDR3 spans 14 amino acids. V shed 7 bases, J shed 4 bases, and the junction held 6 bases outside the gene matches. Looked up from germline, CDR1 is SNHLY and CDR2 is FYNNEI. Combining the CDR3 with reference TRBV2 and TRBJ1-5 gives the whole variable domain EPEVTQTPSHQVTQMGQEVILRCVPISNHLYFYWYRQILGQKVEFLVSFYNNEISEKSEIFDDQFSVERPDGSNFTLKIRSTKLEDSAMYFCASNQDRANQPQHFGDGTRLSIL.

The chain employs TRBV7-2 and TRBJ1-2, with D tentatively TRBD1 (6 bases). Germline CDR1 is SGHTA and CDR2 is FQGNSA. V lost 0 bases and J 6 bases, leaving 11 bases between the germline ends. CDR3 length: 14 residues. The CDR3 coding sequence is TGTGCCAGCAGCTTAGCGCGGGGGGCCAATGGCTACACCTTC. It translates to CASSLARGANGYTF.

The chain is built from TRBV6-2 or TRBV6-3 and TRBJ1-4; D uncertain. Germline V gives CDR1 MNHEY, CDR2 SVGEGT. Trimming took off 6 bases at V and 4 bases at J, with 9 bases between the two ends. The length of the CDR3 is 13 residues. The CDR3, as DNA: TGTGCCAGCAGCCTACAGAGTAATGAAAAACTGTTTTTT. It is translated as CASSLQSNEKLFF.

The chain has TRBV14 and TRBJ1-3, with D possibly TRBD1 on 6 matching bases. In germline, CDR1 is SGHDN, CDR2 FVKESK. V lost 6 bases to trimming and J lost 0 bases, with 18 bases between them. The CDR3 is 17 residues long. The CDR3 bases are TGTGCCAGCAGGCAGGGGCGCGGCGTCCTCTCTGGAAACACCATATATTTT. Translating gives CASRQGRGVLSGNTIYF.

The CDR3 DNA reads TGTGCCAGCACCAATCGGGGGGCCGGCTACACCTTC. Translating it yields CASTNRGAGYTF. The J gene is TRBJ1-2, the V gene TRBV3-1 (or the pseudogene TRBV3-2), with a possible D match to TRBD1 (6 bases). Trimming took off 7 bases at V and 8 bases at J, with 14 bases between the two ends. The germline gives CDR1 LGHDT, CDR2 YNNKEL (reference sequence). The CDR3 length is 12 residues.

The CDR3 bases are TGCGCCAGCAGCCAAGGACACCGACAGGGGTGGGAGCAGTTCTTC. Its translation: CASSQGHRQGWEQFF. The V call is TRBV4-3, the J call TRBJ2-1; the match to TRBD1 covers 8 bases. This CDR3 comprises 15 residues. V trimming: 1 base; J trimming: 10 bases; junction bases outside the gene matches: 9. The germline V gene has CDR1 LGHNA and CDR2 YSLEER.

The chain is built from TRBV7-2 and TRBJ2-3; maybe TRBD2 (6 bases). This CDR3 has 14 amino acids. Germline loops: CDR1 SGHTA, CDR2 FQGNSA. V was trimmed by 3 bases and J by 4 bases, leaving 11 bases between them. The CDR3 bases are TGTGCCAGCAGCTTTAGGGCGGGGTCAGATACGCAGTATTTT. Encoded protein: CASSFRAGSDTQYF.

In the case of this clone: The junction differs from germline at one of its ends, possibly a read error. The CDR3 spells CASSLLLQDYNEQFF. The CDR3 DNA reads as TGTGCTAGCAGCTTATTATTGCAGGACTACAATGAGCAGTTCTTC. This chain joins TRBV7-7 and TRBJ2-1; D unresolved. Germline CDR1 reads SSHAT; CDR2 reads FNYEAQ (reference sequence). CDR3 size: 15 residues. The full variable domain, rest sourced from reference TRBV7-7 and TRBJ2-1, is GAGVSQSPRYKVTKRGQDVTLRCDPISSHATLYWYQQALGQGPEFLTYFNYEAQPDKSGLPSDRFSAERPEGSISTLTIQRTEQRDSAMYRCASSLLLQDYNEQFFGPGTRLTVL.